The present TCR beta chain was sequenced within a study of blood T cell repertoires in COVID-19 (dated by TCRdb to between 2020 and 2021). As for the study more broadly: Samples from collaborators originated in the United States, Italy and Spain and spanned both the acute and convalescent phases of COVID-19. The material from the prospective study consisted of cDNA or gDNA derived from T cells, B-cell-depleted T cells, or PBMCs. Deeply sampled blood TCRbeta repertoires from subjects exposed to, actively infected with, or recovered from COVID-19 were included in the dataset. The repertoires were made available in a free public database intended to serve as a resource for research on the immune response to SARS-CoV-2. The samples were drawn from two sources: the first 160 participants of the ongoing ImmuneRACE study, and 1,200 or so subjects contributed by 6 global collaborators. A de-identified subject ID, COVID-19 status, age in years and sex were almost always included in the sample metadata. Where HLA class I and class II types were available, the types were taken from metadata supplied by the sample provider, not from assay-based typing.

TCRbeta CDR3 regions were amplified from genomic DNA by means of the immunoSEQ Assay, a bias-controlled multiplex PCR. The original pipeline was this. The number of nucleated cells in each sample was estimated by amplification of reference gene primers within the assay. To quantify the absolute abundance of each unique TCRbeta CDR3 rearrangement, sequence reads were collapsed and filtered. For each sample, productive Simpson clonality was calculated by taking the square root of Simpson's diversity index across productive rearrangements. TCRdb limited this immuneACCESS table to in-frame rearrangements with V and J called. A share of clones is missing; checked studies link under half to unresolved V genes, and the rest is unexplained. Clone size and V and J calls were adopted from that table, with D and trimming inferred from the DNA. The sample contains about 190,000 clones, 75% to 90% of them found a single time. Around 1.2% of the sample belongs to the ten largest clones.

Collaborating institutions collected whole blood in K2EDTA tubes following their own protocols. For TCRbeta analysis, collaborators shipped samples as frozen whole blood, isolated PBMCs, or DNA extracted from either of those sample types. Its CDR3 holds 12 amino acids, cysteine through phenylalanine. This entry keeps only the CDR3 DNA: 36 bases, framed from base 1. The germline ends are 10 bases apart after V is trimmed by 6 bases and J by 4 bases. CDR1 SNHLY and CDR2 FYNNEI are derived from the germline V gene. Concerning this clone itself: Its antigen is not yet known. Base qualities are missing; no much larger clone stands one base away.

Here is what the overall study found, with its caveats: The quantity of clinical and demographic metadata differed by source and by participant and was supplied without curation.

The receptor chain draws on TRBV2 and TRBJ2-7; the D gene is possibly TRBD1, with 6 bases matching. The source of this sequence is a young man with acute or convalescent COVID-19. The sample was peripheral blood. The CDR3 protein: CASRTGTYEQYF. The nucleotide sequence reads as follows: TGTGCCAGCAGGACCGGGACATACGAGCAGTACTTC.